This T cell receptor beta chain is from a study of vaccination effects on CD4 cells after COVID-19 (dated by TCRdb to between 2021 and 2022). Context from the whole study: Participants received two doses of either the BNT162b2 or the mRNA-1273 mRNA SARS-CoV-2 vaccine. In both COVID-19 convalescent patients and infection-naive vaccine recipients, the study compared SARS-CoV-2 spike-specific CD4+ TCR repertoires from before mRNA vaccination with those from after it. Altogether, around 9 COVID-19 convalescent patients and a handful of SARS-CoV-2-naive healthy vaccine recipients made up the full study. In the study, cultures from other donors were sequenced using the Oncomine TCR Beta short-read assay on an Illumina iSeq 100.

The ViraFEST assay stimulated PBMC with viral peptide pools and then used TCR sequencing to identify antigen-specific CD4+ T cell clonotypes by expansion. After more than 9 days of culture, CD4+ T cells were isolated with the EasySep CD4+ T cell isolation kit. Healthy vaccine recipients had no prior SARS-CoV-2 infection, confirmed by negative nucleocapsid antibodies before and after vaccination. Approximately 2 million PBMC per well were cultured with 9 to 10 ug/ml peptides in IMDM containing 5% human AB serum, about 9.7 IU/ml IL-2 and gentamicin. On days 3 and 7, half of the culture medium was replaced with fresh IL-2-containing medium. Unless otherwise noted, each peptide stimulation condition was cultured in triplicate wells. PBMC were separated from whole blood using Ficoll-Paque Plus gradient centrifugation and were then either cryopreserved at -140C or used fresh. The spike proteins of SARS-CoV-2 and of the common cold coronaviruses HCoV-NL63, HCoV-OC43 and HCoV-229E were spanned by overlapping peptide pools. Genomic DNA was extracted from cultured CD4+ T cells with the QIAamp micro DNA kit.

Libraries came from the immunoSEQ multiplex PCR assay. TCR beta CDR3 sequencing was performed on DNA from the cultured, isolated CD4+ T cells. The study's processing was this. Non-productive TCR sequences were removed, reads were trimmed to the CDR3 region, and CDR3s of at least 7 amino acids were retained. Antigen-specific clonotypes were identified with the MANAFEST web app by comparing expansion in peptide wells against reference cultures. To count as positive, a clone had to show expansion at FDR<0.05 compared with the reference and with all other wells, an odds ratio above 5, and a frequency above 0.1% in two replicate wells. Clonotypes significantly expanded in SARS-CoV-2 spike wells and in at least one common cold coronavirus spike condition were defined as cross-reactive. CDR3 similarity was assessed by Levenshtein distance with the stringdist R package, and unrooted trees were built with ape in R 3.6.1. The source is immuneACCESS, and TCRdb retained only in-frame sequences with V and J called. Part of the clones is not carried over; for the studies checked, unresolved V genes explain less than half of this, and the remainder is unexplained. That table gives V, J and clone size, and the DNA gave D and trimming. This sample has around 63,000 clones in its table, and over 70% of those were observed once. The ten largest clones represent around 3.8% of the sample.

The CDR3 covers 15 residues, taking in both the cysteine and the phenylalanine. Just CDR3 DNA is preserved here, 45 bases in frame from base 1. Relative to germline, V is missing 4 bases and J is missing 5 bases, with 8 bases of the junction outside any gene match. The germline V gene (reference sequence) gives CDR1 as SEHNR and CDR2 as FQNEAQ. As to this clone: The antigen this receptor binds is unknown. Qualities for individual bases were not recorded, and no much larger clone is one base off.

General conclusions and limits of the study: The study was limited by a small number of convalescent patients and lacked early post-infection timepoints. At late post-vaccination timepoints, both infection-induced and vaccine-induced clones showed marked clonal contraction, consistent with waning T cell responses. In healthy vaccine recipients, vaccine-induced clones were almost all SARS-CoV-2 mono-reactive, with only 1 of 255 cross-reactive with common cold coronaviruses.

This chain is built from TRBV7-9 and TRBJ2-5; TRBD1 fits 9 bases in the junction. This TCR was sampled from a human donor who received a COVID-19 vaccine. This specimen was CD4+ T cells from PBMCs cultured with HCoV-OC43 spike peptides, taken before COVID-19 vaccination. The label giving this sample's cell subset or site can be read as: HCoV-OC43 spike overlapping peptide pool stimulation. In nucleotide form, the sequence is TGTGCCAGCAGCTCCTTTGGGACAGGGACTGAGACCCAGTACTTC. This yields the protein CASSSFGTGTETQYF.